Each of the 14 T cell receptor beta chains below was sequenced from the same sample in a study of T cells after yellow fever vaccination. TCRdb used MiXCR to reprocess the 5' RACE reads, holding one entry per CDR3 protein. The sample holds 150,000 to 200,000 distinct CDR3 sequences, roughly a tenth seen once. The specimen comprised CD8+ T cells sorted from PBMCs, sampled 45 days after the yellow fever booster vaccination. The receptors here all came from a young man who received the YFV17D yellow fever vaccine.

This clonotype was observed a handful of times. The rearrangement links TRBV12-3 or TRBV12-4 to TRBJ2-3; either TRBD1 or TRBD2 may supply D (5 bases each). The CDR3 runs to 17 residues. Trimming took 3 bases from V and 0 from J, leaving 16 bases between them. CDR3 protein: CASSFPLDGASTDTQYF. The CDR3 nucleotides read TGTGCCAGCAGTTTTCCCTTAGACGGGGCTAGCACAGATACGCAGTATTTT.

The chain combines TRBV6-2 or TRBV6-3 with TRBJ2-1; TRBD2 matches 10 bases. Germline V CDR1 and CDR2: MNHEY, SVGEGT. After removal of 6 bases from V and 1 base from J, the junction contained 9 bases not matched to a gene. This CDR3 has 17 residues. The CDR3 DNA is TGTGCCAGCAGCCATCCTCCTAGCGGGGGATCCTACAATGAGCAGTTCTTC. Its translation is CASSHPPSGGSYNEQFF.

This clonotype was detected a few times. This chain uses TRBV9 with TRBJ2-2, with D perhaps matching TRBD1 or TRBD2 (5 bases each). The CDR3 extends over 15 amino acids. The germline V and J ends were trimmed by 4 bases and 7 bases, with 17 bases remaining between them. Germline V CDR1 and CDR2: SGDLS, YYNGEE. Written as DNA, the CDR3 is TGTGCCAGCAGCTACACGGACTCAGGGCTCGGGGAGCTGTTTTTT. It specifies CASSYTDSGLGELFF.

The chain couples TRBV27 to TRBJ2-3; TRBD1 matches 10 bases. Trimming cost V 4 bases and J 3 bases; bases outside gene matches: 1. This CDR3 has 14 amino acids. The germline V gene encodes CDR1 MNHEY and CDR2 SMNVEV (reference sequence). CDR3 DNA sequence: TGTGCCAGCAGTTGGGACAGGGGAACAGATACGCAGTATTTT. Amino acid sequence: CASSWDRGTDTQYF.

This clonotype was counted ten times or more. V is TRBV6-2 or TRBV6-3 and J is TRBJ2-1; 7 bases fit TRBD1. Germline V gene sequence: CDR1 MNHEY, CDR2 SVGEGT. The length of the CDR3 is 17 residues. Trimming removed 4 bases from V and 4 bases from J; junction bases left unmatched: 13. CDR3 bases: TGTGCCAGCAGTTCCTGGACAGGCCCCGTTATTTACAATGAGCAGTTCTTC. It translates to CASSSWTGPVIYNEQFF.

This clonotype was counted a few times. This rearrangement joins TRBV12-3 or TRBV12-4 to TRBJ1-1; weak D call: TRBD1 (5 bases). V lost 6 bases and J 6 bases, leaving 14 bases between the germline ends. This CDR3 contains 13 residues. The CDR3 loop is CASSPPGFSEAFF. The CDR3 DNA reads TGTGCCAGCAGCCCTCCAGGGTTTTCTGAAGCTTTCTTT.

The sample holds a few counts of this clonotype. This chain joins TRBV5-1 and TRBJ2-2; a possible D gene is TRBD2 (5 bases). Trimming stripped 2 bases from V and 1 base from J, with 9 bases between. CDR1 SGHRS and CDR2 YFSETQ come from the germline V gene. The CDR3 spans 15 residues. The CDR3 nucleotides read TGCGCCAGCAGCTTTTCTGAGGGGAACACCGGGGAGCTGTTTTTT. It specifies CASSFSEGNTGELFF.

In its sample, this clonotype was seen a few times. The V and J genes are TRBV11-2 and TRBJ1-1, with D possibly being TRBD1 (5 bases). The CDR3 contains 15 residues. CDR1 is SGHAT, CDR2 FQNNGV, per germline. V was shortened by 5 bases and J by 4 bases, with 17 bases between the two germline ends. Here the CDR3 reads CASSPRSYQGTEAFF. The CDR3 DNA reads TGTGCCAGCAGCCCCAGGTCGTACCAGGGCACTGAAGCTTTCTTT.

CDR3 in DNA: TGCGCCAGCAGCTTGGAGGGACAGGGGTTCGACGAGCAGTACGTC. It is translated as CASSLEGQGFDEQYV. V gene TRBV5-1 combines with J gene TRBJ2-7; 10 bases fit TRBD1. Germline V gene lookup returns CDR1 SGHRS and CDR2 YFSETQ. The length of the CDR3 is 15 residues. V lost 0 bases and J lost 5; bases outside the gene matches: 5.

The CDR3 protein is CASSAVGAGADTQYF. The CDR3 DNA reads as TGTGCCAGCAGCGCCGTAGGGGCCGGGGCAGATACGCAGTATTTT. The chain uses TRBV9 and TRBJ2-3, with D possibly called TRBD1 or TRBD2 (5 bases each). V lost 3 bases and J lost 4, with 15 bases in between. The CDR3 is made up of 15 amino acids. Per the germline V gene, CDR1 is SGDLS and CDR2 is YYNGEE. Filled out from reference TRBV9 and TRBJ2-3, the complete variable domain reads DSGVTQTPKHLITATGQRVTLRCSPRSGDLSVYWYQQSLDQGLQFLIQYYNGEERAKGNILERFSAQQFPDLHSELNLSSLELGDSALYFCASSAVGAGADTQYFGPGTRLTVL.

The chain employs TRBV28 and TRBJ2-4, with TRBD1 identical over 8 bases. Germline V gives CDR1 MDHEN, CDR2 SYDVKM. This CDR3 is built from 17 residues. Unmatched junction bases numbered 11, after V lost 4 bases and J lost 3 bases. For the CDR3, the DNA is TGTGCCAGCAGTTCGGACAGGGTATTAAGACTCAAAAACATTCAGTACTTC. Its translation is CASSSDRVLRLKNIQYF.

This clonotype has ten or more counts. This chain connects TRBV4-1 to TRBJ1-1; D is unclear. This CDR3 has 13 amino acids. The V and J ends lost 4 bases and 4 bases respectively, with 10 bases between them. Germline CDR1 is MGHRA and CDR2 is YSYEKL. CDR3 region: CASSPREVTEAFF. In DNA, the CDR3 is TGCGCCAGCAGCCCCCGGGAGGTCACTGAAGCTTTCTTT.

Only a few counts were recorded for this clonotype. The chain links TRBV2 to TRBJ1-5; D remains unclear. V was cut by 5 bases and J by 3 bases, with 14 bases left in between. Per the germline V gene, CDR1 is SNHLY and CDR2 is FYNNEI. The CDR3 runs 15 residues. The DNA of the CDR3 is TGTGCCAGCAGTCCAAGTTGGACGCTCAATCAGCCCCAGCATTTT. The encoded protein is CASSPSWTLNQPQHF.

J is TRBJ2-3 and V is TRBV7-3; D gene ambiguous. CDR3 size: 17 residues. Trimming stripped 5 bases from V and 0 bases from J, with 18 bases between. Per the germline V gene, CDR1 is SGHTA and CDR2 is FQGTGA. CDR3: CASSPDWIFRSTDTQYF. CDR3 DNA: TGTGCCAGCAGCCCTGATTGGATCTTTCGTAGCACAGATACGCAGTATTTT.